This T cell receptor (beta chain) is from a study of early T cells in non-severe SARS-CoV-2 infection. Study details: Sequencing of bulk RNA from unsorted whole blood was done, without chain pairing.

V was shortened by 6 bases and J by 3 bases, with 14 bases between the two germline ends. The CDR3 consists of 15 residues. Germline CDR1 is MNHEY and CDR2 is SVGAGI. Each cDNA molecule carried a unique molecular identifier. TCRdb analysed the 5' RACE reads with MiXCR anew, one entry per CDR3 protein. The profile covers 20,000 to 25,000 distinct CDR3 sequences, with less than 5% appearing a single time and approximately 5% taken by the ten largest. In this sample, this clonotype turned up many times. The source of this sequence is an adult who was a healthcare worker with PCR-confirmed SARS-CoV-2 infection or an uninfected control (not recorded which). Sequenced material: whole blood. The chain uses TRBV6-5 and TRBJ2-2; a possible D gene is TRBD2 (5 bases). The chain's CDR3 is CASRVLERDTGELFF. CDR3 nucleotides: TGTGCCAGCAGGGTACTAGAGAGGGACACCGGGGAGCTGTTTTTT.